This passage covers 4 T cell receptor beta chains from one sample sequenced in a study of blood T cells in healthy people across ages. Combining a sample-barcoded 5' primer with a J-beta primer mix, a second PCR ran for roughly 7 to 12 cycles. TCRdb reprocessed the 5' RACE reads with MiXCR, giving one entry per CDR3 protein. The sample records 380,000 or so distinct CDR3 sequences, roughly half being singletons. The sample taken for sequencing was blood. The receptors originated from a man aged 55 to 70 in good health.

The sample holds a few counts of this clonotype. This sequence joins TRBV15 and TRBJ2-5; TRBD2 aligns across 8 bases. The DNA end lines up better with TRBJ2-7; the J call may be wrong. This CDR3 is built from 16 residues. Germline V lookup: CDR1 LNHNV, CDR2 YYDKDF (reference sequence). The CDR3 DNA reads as TGTGCCACCAGCAGAGTTGTAGCGCGGGGGGACAACGAGCAGTACTTC. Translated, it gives CATSRVVARGDNEQYF.

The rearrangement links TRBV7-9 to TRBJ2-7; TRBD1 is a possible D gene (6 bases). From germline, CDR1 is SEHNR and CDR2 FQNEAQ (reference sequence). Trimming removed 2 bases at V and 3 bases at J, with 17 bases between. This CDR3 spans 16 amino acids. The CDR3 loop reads CASSLSVQGNFYEQYF. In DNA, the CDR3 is TGTGCCAGCAGCTTATCGGTCCAGGGGAATTTCTACGAGCAGTACTTC.

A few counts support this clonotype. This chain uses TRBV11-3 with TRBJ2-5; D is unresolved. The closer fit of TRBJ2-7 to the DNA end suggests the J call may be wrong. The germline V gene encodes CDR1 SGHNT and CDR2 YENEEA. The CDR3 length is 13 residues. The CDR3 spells CASSPPGHYEQYF. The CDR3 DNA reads TGTGCCAGCAGCCCCCCGGGTCACTACGAGCAGTACTTC.

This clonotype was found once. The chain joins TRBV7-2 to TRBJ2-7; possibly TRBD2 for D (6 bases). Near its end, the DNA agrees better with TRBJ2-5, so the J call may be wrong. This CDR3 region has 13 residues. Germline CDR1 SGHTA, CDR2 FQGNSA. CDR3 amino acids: CASHAGQLETQYF. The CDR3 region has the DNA TGTGCCAGCCACGCGGGGCAGCTGGAGACCCAGTACTTC.